A single sample gave rise to the 16 T cell receptor beta chains below, sequenced in a study of CD8 T cells in Susac syndrome. Random hexamers were used to reverse transcribe 0.5 to 1 ug of RNA. In TCRdb, the immunoSEQ multiplex PCR reads were re-called with MiXCR into one record per CDR3 protein. The data hold approximately 80,000 distinct CDR3 sequences, with roughly 95% observed a single time. The sequenced sample consisted of CD8+ T cells from PBMCs. These receptors all stem from a human donor with Susac syndrome.

This clonotype occurred a few times. In nucleotides, the CDR3 is TGTGCCAGCAGCGTGGCAGTATACGAGCAGTACTTC. Translation gives CASSVAVYEQYF. This sequence joins TRBV11-2 and TRBJ2-7, with no clear D. Trimming left V 5 bases short and J 4 bases short, with 9 bases between. The CDR3 has 12 residues. In germline, CDR1 is SGHAT, CDR2 FQNNGV.

This sequence joins TRBV9 and TRBJ1-1; the D gene is possibly TRBD1 (5 bases). Per the germline V gene, CDR1 is SGDLS and CDR2 is YYNGEE. Trimming left V 0 bases short and J 1 base short, with 13 bases between. The CDR3 contains 16 residues. The CDR3 bases are TGTGCCAGCAGCGTAGCGGGGGGGATGGGGAACACTGAAGCTTTCTTT. Its translation: CASSVAGGMGNTEAFF.

The rearrangement uses TRBV29-1 and TRBJ1-2; no reliable D call. CDR1 and CDR2 (germline): SQVTM, ANQGSEA. This CDR3 contains 13 residues. Trimming removed 8 bases at V and 6 bases at J, with 19 bases between. The CDR3 is CSSLGVLGDGYTF. The CDR3 bases are TGCAGCTCCCTCGGGGTACTCGGTGATGGCTACACCTTC.

The CDR3 DNA follows: TGTGCCAGCAGTGAAGGACTAGCGGCCTCCTACGAGCAGTACTTC. Translation gives CASSEGLAASYEQYF. The J gene is TRBJ2-7, the V gene TRBV2, with TRBD2 identical over 9 bases. J gave up 0 bases and V 1 base, and 1 base lay outside the gene matches. Germline lookup yields CDR1 SNHLY and CDR2 FYNNEI. The CDR3 extends over 15 amino acids. Full variable domain (remainder filled in from reference TRBV2 and TRBJ2-7): EPEVTQTPSHQVTQMGQEVILRCVPISNHLYFYWYRQILGQKVEFLVSFYNNEISEKSEIFDDQFSVERPDGSNFTLKIRSTKLEDSAMYFCASSEGLAASYEQYFGPGTRLTVT.

This chain joins TRBV5-4 and TRBJ2-1, with no clear D. Looked up from germline, CDR1 is SGHNT and CDR2 is YYREEE (reference sequence). This CDR3 is built from 14 residues. Trimming took 7 bases from V and 6 from J, leaving 17 bases between them. This CDR3 reads CASHQALGLNEQFF. The CDR3 DNA reads as TGTGCCAGCCACCAAGCTCTAGGGCTCAATGAGCAGTTCTTC.

V gene TRBV7-9 combines with J gene TRBJ1-2; TRBD1 is a possible D gene (6 bases). V lost 5 bases, J lost 8 bases, and 12 bases lay in between. Germline V lookup: CDR1 SEHNR, CDR2 FQNEAQ (reference sequence). The CDR3 has 12 residues. CDR3 region: CASSPDRRGYTF. The CDR3 bases are TGTGCCAGCAGCCCCGACAGGAGGGGCTACACCTTC.

The chain employs TRBV19 and TRBJ1-5; D might be TRBD1 (5 bases). CDR1 LNHDA and CDR2 SQIVND come from the germline V gene (reference sequence). The CDR3 has 14 residues. Between the trimmed V and J ends, which lost 3 bases and 5 bases, there was a span of 11 bases. CDR3 nucleotide sequence: TGTGCCAGTAGTATGAGACAGTCTGATCAGCCCCAGCATTTT. As protein: CASSMRQSDQPQHF.

The chain carries TRBV19 and TRBJ1-5, with 8 bases matching TRBD1. V shed 5 bases and J 2 bases; nucleotides not matched to a gene: 11. Looked up from germline, CDR1 is LNHDA and CDR2 is SQIVND (reference sequence). The CDR3 spans 17 residues. The CDR3 DNA sequence: TGTGCCAGTAGTCCCCGGGCCAGGGGGCTCGGCAATCAGCCCCAGCATTTT. Translated: CASSPRARGLGNQPQHF.

V is TRBV4-3 and J is TRBJ2-1; D is uncertain. The V end lost 1 base, the J end lost 3 bases, and 13 bases lay between the germline ends. Germline V gives CDR1 LGHNA, CDR2 YSLEER. This CDR3 spans 16 amino acids. CDR3 region: CASSQGQGYDYNEQFF. The CDR3, as DNA: TGCGCCAGCAGCCAAGGGCAAGGTTATGACTACAATGAGCAGTTCTTC.

The rearrangement uses TRBV2 and TRBJ1-1; D is ambiguous. V dropped 3 bases and J dropped 3 bases, with 5 bases sitting between them. The CDR3 runs to 12 residues. Germline CDR1 SNHLY, CDR2 FYNNEI. CDR3 region: CASSETDTEAFF. The CDR3 DNA is TGTGCCAGCAGTGAGACGGACACTGAAGCTTTCTTT. Based on the CDR3 plus reference TRBV2 and TRBJ1-1, the full variable domain is EPEVTQTPSHQVTQMGQEVILRCVPISNHLYFYWYRQILGQKVEFLVSFYNNEISEKSEIFDDQFSVERPDGSNFTLKIRSTKLEDSAMYFCASSETDTEAFFGQGTRLTVV.

The V call is TRBV20-1, the J call TRBJ1-2, with D possibly TRBD1 on 6 matching bases. V lost 3 bases and J lost 0, with 17 bases in between. There are 16 residues in the CDR3. Germline CDR1 DFQATT, CDR2 SNEGSKA (reference sequence). In nucleotides, the CDR3 is TGCAGTGCTAGGGGCCGCCGGGACAATTCTAACTATGGCTACACCTTC. This codes for CSARGRRDNSNYGYTF.

The CDR3: CASSLGQGANEKLFF. The CDR3 DNA follows: TGCGCCAGCAGCTTGGGACAGGGTGCTAATGAAAAACTGTTTTTT. The chain combines TRBV5-1 with TRBJ1-4; 7 nucleotides match TRBD1. The junction had 2 bases not matched to a gene; V was cut back by 0 bases and J by 3 bases. The germline gives CDR1 SGHRS, CDR2 YFSETQ. This CDR3 is 15 amino acids long.

The V and J genes are TRBV13 and TRBJ2-7; no clear D. The CDR3 is 14 residues long. Germline CDR1 PRHDT, CDR2 FYEKMQ (reference sequence). V was pared by 6 bases and J by 3 bases, with 15 bases between. CDR3 nucleotide sequence: TGTGCCAGCAGTCCTCCGGCTTCCCGCTACGAGCAGTACTTC. It is translated as CASSPPASRYEQYF.

This sequence joins TRBV9 and TRBJ2-7; 8 bases align to TRBD1. V shed 4 bases, J shed 0 bases, and the junction held 3 bases outside the gene matches. Germline CDR1 is SGDLS and CDR2 is YYNGEE. The CDR3 runs to 14 residues. The CDR3 sequence: CASSPGQASYEQYF. The CDR3 DNA reads TGTGCCAGCAGCCCGGGACAGGCCTCCTACGAGCAGTACTTC.

The chain couples TRBV30 to TRBJ2-7; weak D call: TRBD2 (5 bases). CDR1 is GTSNPN, CDR2 SVGIG, per germline (reference sequence). Trimming shortened V by 3 bases and J by 2 bases, and 14 bases separated the two germline ends. The CDR3 loop spans 14 amino acids. The CDR3 region has the DNA TGTGCCTGGAGCCCCCGAGGGTTGACCTACGAGCAGTACTTC. The encoded protein is CAWSPRGLTYEQYF.

The chain joins TRBV9 to TRBJ1-2; unclear D gene. V lost 7 bases to trimming and J lost 5 bases, with 12 bases between them. This CDR3 is built from 12 residues. CDR1 is SGDLS and CDR2 is YYNGEE in the germline V gene. CDR3 sequence (DNA): TGTGCCAGCGGGTATACCTCATATGGCTACACCTTC. Residues: CASGYTSYGYTF.